This T cell receptor (beta chain) comes out of a study of CD8 T cells in ankylosing spondylitis. This clonotype was picked up many times. Antigen specificity is unknown. Points from the study as a whole: Reports say disease-linked clones showed up significantly more in matched ankylosing spondylitis synovial fluid. Clones linked with disease were CD8+ and fairly uncommon in the peripheral blood.

Germline-derived CDR1 and CDR2 are SGDLS and YYNGEE. The CDR3 contains 15 residues. The J segment lost 4 bases and the V segment lost 2 bases, leaving 5 bases of the junction unmatched. In making TCR beta libraries, quantitative 5'-RACE with molecular barcodes was used. TCRdb fed the 5' RACE reads into MiXCR, producing one record per CDR3 protein. Among tens of thousands of distinct CDR3 sequences listed, roughly 2.5% were seen once. This sequence originates from a male donor with ankylosing spondylitis or in good health (not recorded which). The rearrangement joins TRBV9 to TRBJ1-5; TRBD1 matches at 8 bases. Sequencing was done on a sample of blood, either unsorted or a sorted T cell fraction (not recorded which). This chain's CDR3 is CASSVHRDRNQPQHF. CDR3 bases: TGTGCCAGCAGCGTTCACCGGGACAGGAATCAGCCCCAGCATTTT.